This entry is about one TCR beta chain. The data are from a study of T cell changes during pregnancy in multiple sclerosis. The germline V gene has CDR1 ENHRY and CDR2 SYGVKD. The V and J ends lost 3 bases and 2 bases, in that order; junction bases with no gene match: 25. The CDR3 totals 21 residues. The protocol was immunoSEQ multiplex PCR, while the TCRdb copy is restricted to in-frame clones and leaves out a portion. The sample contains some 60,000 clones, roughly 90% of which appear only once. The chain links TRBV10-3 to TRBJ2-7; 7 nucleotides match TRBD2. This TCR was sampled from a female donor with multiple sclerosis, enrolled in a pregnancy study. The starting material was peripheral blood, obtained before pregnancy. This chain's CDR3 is CAISETLKRASGEPTTYEQYF. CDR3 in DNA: TGTGCCATCAGTGAAACCCTTAAGCGGGCTAGCGGCGAACCTACCACCTACGAGCAGTACTTC.